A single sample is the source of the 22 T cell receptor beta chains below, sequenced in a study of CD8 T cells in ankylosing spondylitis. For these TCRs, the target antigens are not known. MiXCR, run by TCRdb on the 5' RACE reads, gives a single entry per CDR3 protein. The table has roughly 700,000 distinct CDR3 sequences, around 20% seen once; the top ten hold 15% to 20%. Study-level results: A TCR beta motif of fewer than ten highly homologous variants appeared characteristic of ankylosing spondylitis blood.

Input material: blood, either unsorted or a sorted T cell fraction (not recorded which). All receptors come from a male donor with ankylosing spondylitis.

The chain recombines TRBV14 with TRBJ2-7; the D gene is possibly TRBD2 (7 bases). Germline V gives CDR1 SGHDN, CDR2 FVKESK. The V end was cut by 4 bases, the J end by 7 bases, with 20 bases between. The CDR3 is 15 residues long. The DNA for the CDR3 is TGTGCCAGCAGCCCCATTCCGGGGGGCGAAAAAGAGCAGTACTTC. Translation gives CASSPIPGGEKEQYF.

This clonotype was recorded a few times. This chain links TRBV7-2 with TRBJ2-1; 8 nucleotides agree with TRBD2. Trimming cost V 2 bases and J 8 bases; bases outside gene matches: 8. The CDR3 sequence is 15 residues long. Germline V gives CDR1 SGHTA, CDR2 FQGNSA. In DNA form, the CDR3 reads TGTGCCAGCAGCTTAAAGAGCGGGAGTAGTTATGAGCAGTTCTTC. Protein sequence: CASSLKSGSSYEQFF.

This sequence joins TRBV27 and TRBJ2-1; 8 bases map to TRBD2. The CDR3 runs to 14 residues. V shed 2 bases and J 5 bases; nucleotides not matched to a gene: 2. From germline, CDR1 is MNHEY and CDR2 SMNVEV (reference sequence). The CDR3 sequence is CASSLGTSHNEQFF. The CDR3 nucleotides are TGTGCCAGCAGTTTAGGGACTAGTCACAATGAGCAGTTCTTC.

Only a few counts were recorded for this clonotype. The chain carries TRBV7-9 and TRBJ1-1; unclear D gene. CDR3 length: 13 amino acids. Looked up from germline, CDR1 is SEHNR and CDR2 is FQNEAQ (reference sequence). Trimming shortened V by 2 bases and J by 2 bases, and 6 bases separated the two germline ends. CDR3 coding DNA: TGTGCCAGCAGCTTAATACCAAACACTGAAGCTTTCTTT. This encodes CASSLIPNTEAFF.

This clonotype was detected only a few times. This chain's CDR3 is CASSVQGTFYEQYF. CDR3 sequence (DNA): TGTGCCAGCTCCGTACAGGGGACCTTCTACGAGCAGTACTTC. The chain recombines TRBV27 with TRBJ2-7; TRBD1 matches 7 bases. From germline, CDR1 is MNHEY and CDR2 SMNVEV (reference sequence). The CDR3 covers 14 residues. V lost 8 bases to trimming and J lost 3 bases; unmatched junction nucleotides: 10.

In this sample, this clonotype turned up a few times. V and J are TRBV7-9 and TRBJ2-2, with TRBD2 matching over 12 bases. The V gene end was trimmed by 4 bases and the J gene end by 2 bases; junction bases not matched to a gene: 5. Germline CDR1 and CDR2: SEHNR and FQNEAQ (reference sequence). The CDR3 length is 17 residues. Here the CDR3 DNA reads TGTGCCAGCAGCTCCCGGACTAGCGGGATAAACACCGGGGAGCTGTTTTTT. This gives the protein CASSSRTSGINTGELFF.

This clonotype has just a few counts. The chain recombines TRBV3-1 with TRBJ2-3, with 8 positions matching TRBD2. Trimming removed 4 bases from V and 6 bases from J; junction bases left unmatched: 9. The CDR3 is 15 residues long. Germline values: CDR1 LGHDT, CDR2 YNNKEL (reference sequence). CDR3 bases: TGTGCCAGCAGCCTACCGGGACTAGGGGTTGATACGCAGTATTTT. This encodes CASSLPGLGVDTQYF.

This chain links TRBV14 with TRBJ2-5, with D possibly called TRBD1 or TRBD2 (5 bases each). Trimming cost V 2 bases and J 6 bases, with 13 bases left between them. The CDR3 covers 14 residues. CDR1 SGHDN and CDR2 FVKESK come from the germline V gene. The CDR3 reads CASSQTRGRKTQYF. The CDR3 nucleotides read TGTGCCAGCAGCCAAACCCGGGGCCGGAAGACCCAGTACTTC.

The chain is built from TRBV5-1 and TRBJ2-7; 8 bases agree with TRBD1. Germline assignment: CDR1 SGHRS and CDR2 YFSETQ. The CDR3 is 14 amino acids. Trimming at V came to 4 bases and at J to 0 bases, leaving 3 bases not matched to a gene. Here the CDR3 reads CASSKGQVSYEQYF. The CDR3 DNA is TGCGCCAGCAGCAAGGGACAGGTCTCCTACGAGCAGTACTTC.

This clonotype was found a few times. The CDR3: CSAPPGTAQGGQFF. CDR3 sequence (DNA): TGCAGTGCTCCTCCCGGGACAGCTCAGGGGGGGCAGTTCTTC. The chain carries TRBV20-1 and TRBJ2-1, with a tentative D call TRBD1 (7 bases). Per germline, CDR1 DFQATT and CDR2 SNEGSKA (reference sequence). The V and J ends lost 5 bases and 12 bases respectively, with 23 bases between them. The CDR3 length is 14 residues.

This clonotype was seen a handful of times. This chain's CDR3 is CASSVMSTGELFF. CDR3 nucleotides: TGTGCCAGCAGCGTGATGAGTACCGGGGAGCTGTTTTTT. This chain connects TRBV9 to TRBJ2-2, with no clear D. This CDR3 has 13 residues. Trimming removed 2 bases from V and 5 bases from J, with 7 bases in between. Germline V gives CDR1 SGDLS, CDR2 YYNGEE.

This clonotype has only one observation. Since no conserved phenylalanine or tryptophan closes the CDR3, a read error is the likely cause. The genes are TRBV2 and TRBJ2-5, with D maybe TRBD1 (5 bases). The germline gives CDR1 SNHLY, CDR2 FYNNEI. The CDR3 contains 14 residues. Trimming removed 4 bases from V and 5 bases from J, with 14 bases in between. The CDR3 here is CASSAQGIGETQYY. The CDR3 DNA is TGTGCCAGCAGTGCCCAGGGTATTGGGGAGACCCAGTACTAC.

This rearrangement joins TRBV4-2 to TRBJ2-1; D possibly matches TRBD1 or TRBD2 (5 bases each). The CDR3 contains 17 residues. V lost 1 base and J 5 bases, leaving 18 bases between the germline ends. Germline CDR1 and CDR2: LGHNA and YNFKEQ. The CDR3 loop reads CASSQGATGTLNNEQFF. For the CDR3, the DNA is TGTGCCAGCAGCCAAGGAGCGACCGGGACGCTAAACAATGAGCAGTTCTTC.

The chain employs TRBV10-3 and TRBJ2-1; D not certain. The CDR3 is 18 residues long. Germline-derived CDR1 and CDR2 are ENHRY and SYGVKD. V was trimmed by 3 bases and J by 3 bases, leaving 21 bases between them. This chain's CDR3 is CAISEMVSLRHSYNEQFF. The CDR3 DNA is TGTGCCATCAGTGAAATGGTGTCTCTAAGGCATAGCTACAATGAGCAGTTCTTC.

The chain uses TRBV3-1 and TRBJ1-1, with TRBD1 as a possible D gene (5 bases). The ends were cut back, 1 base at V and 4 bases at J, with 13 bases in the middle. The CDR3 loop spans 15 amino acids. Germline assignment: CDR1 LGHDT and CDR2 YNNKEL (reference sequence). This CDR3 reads CASSQGWGTSTEAFF. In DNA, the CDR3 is TGTGCCAGCAGCCAAGGGTGGGGCACCAGCACTGAAGCTTTCTTT.

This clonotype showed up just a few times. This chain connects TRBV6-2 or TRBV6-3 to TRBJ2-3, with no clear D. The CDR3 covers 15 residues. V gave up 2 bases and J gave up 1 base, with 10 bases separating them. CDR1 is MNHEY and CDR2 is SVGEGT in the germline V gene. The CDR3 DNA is TGTGCCAGCAGTTACCGGTCCCTTGGCACAGATACGCAGTATTTT. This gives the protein CASSYRSLGTDTQYF.

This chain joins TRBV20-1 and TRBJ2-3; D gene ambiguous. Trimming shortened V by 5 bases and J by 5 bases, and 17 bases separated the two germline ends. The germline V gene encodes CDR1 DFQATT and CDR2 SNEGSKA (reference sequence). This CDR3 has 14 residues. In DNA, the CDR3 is TGCAGTGCTTCTACATGGAACAAACAAGATACGCAGTATTTT. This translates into CSASTWNKQDTQYF.

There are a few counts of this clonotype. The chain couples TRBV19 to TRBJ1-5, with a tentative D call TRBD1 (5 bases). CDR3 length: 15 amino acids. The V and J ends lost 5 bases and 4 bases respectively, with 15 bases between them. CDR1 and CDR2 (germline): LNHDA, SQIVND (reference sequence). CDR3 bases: TGTGCCAGTAGTCCTGGGGCAGGCACTAATCAGCCCCAGCATTTT. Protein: CASSPGAGTNQPQHF.

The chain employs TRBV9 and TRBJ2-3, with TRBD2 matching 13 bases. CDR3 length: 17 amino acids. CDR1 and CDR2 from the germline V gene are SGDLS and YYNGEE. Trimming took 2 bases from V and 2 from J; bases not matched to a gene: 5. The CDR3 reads CASSVGTSGENTDTQYF. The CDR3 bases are TGTGCCAGCAGCGTGGGGACTAGCGGGGAAAACACAGATACGCAGTATTTT.

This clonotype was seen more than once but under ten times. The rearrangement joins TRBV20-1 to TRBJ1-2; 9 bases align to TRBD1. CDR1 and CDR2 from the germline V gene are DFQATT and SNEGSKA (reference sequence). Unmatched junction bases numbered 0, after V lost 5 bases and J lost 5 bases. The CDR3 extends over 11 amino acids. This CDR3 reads CSAGQGYGYTF. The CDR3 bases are TGCAGTGCTGGACAGGGGTATGGCTACACCTTC.

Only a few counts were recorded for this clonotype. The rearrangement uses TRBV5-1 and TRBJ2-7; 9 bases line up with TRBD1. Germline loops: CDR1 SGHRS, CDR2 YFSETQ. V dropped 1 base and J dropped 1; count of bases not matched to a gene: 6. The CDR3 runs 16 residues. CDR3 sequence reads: CASSLITGTGSYEQYF. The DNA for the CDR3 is TGCGCCAGCAGCTTGATCACCGGGACAGGGTCCTACGAGCAGTACTTC.

Here the CDR3 DNA reads TGTGCCAGCAGCACCACTTCATCCTCGCAGTATTTT. It translates to CASSTTSSSQYF. J is TRBJ2-3 and V is TRBV7-2, with D uncertain. Deletions cut 5 bases from V and 10 bases from J, with 13 bases between. The CDR3 spans 12 residues. Germline CDR1 is SGHTA and CDR2 is FQGNSA.